The TCR beta chain under discussion was sequenced for a study of neurological immune-mediated disorders. The V gene lost 5 bases and the J gene lost 7 bases, with 15 bases spanning the gap. The CDR3 runs to 13 residues. CDR1 and CDR2 (germline): SGHRS, YFSETQ. The cDNA came from 5'RACE with 10-nucleotide random UMIs. Sequencing of 15-18 subjects in each run yielded over 190 million TCR-beta sequences. One entry per CDR3 protein results from TCRdb running MiXCR on the 5' RACE reads. The data contain about 62,000 distinct CDR3 sequences, roughly 4% of them singletons. This clonotype was recorded at least ten times.

The sequence derives from a woman between 45 and 65 years old with multiple sclerosis. Input material: PBMCs. The chain links TRBV5-1 to TRBJ1-1; TRBD1 is a possible D gene (6 bases). CDR3 DNA: TGCGCCAGCAGAAGGACAGAAAATCTTGAAGCTTTCTTT. As protein: CASRRTENLEAFF.